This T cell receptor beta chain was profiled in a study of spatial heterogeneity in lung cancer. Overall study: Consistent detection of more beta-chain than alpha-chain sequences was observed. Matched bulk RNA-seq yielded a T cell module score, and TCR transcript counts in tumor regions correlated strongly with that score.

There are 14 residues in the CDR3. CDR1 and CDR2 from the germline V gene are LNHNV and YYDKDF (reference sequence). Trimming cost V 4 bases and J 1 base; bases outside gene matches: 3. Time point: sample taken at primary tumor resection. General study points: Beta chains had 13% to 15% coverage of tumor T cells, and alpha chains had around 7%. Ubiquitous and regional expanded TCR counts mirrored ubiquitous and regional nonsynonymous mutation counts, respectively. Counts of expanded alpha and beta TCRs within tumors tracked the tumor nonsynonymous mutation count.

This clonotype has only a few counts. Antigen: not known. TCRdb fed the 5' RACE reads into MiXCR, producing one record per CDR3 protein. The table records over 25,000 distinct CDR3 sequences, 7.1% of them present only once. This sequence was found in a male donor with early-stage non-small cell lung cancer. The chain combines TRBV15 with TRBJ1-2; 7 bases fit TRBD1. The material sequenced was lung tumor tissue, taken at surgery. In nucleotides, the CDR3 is TGTGCCACCAGCACCCGGGACAGTAACTATGGCTACACCTTC. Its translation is CATSTRDSNYGYTF.